This TCR beta chain originates from a study of glioma-infiltrating T cells. TCR alpha and beta CDR3 regions were amplified from RNA using iRepertoire nested multiplex PCR. From the multiplex PCR reads, TCRdb called clonotypes with MiXCR, one entry per CDR3 protein. The table lists approximately 88,000 distinct CDR3 sequences, 20% to 25% of them singletons. For this clonotype: One junction end does not reproduce the germline sequence, and a read error may be involved.

The germline CDR1 and CDR2 sequences are MNHEY and SVGAGI. This CDR3 spans 16 amino acids. The sample consisted of glioma tissue, nonneoplastic brain tissue, or PBMCs (not recorded which). The source is a human donor with low-grade glioma or glioblastoma, undergoing nonglioma brain surgery, or in good health (not recorded which). The genes are TRBV6-5 and TRBJ2-2; maybe TRBD2 (6 bases). The CDR3, as DNA: TGTGCCGGCAGTTACGATGAACGGGGGAACACCGGGGAGCTGTTCTTT. The encoded protein is CAGSYDERGNTGELFF.